Listed here are 27 T cell receptor beta chains from one sample, sequenced in a study of regulatory T cells in long-lasting Graves disease. Library construction for TCR beta used iRepertoire HTBI primers and Arm-PCR of CDR3 regions. In TCRdb, the multiplex PCR reads were re-called with MiXCR into one record per CDR3 protein. In the table there are 440,000 or so distinct CDR3 sequences, around 17% of which are singletons. Indicated time point: newly diagnosed GD, antithyroid drugs for less than 3 months. PBMC-derived RNA was used for the TCR library. A further study also used this sample, focusing on T cells in Graves' hyperthyroidism and ophthalmopathy.

Sample: peripheral blood mononuclear cells (PBMCs), taken at new diagnosis, from a patient treated with antithyroid drugs. The receptors here all came from a woman aged 30 to 39 with Graves disease.

This clonotype was counted at least ten times. The CDR3 is CASSEGVRESGGSIQYF. The DNA of the CDR3 is TGTGCCAGCAGTGAAGGAGTACGGGAGAGCGGGGGGAGCATTCAGTACTTC. The rearrangement uses TRBV2 and TRBJ2-4; 9 bases are shared with TRBD2. CDR1 and CDR2 (germline): SNHLY, FYNNEI. The V gene end was trimmed by 1 base and the J gene end by 9 bases; junction bases not matched to a gene: 13. CDR3 size: 17 residues.

The V gene is TRBV5-5, the J gene TRBJ1-4, with 7 nucleotides matching TRBD1. The CDR3 contains 15 residues. V shed 4 bases and J 7 bases; nucleotides not matched to a gene: 10. In germline, CDR1 is SGHKS, CDR2 YYEKEE (reference sequence). CDR3 in DNA: TGTGCCAGCAGCAGAAGCCCAGGGGGGGCTGAAAAACTGTTTTTT. It specifies CASSRSPGGAEKLFF. Combining the CDR3 with reference TRBV5-5 and TRBJ1-4 gives the whole variable domain DAGVTQSPTHLIKTRGQQVTLRCSPISGHKSVSWYQQVLGQGPQFIFQYYEKEERGRGNFPDRFSARQFPNYSSELNVNALLLGDSALYLCASSRSPGGAEKLFFGSGTQLSVL.

There are a few counts of this clonotype. V is TRBV3-1 and J is TRBJ2-1; weak D call: TRBD1 (6 bases). The germline CDR1 and CDR2 sequences are LGHDT and YNNKEL (reference sequence). Deletions cut 1 base from V and 0 bases from J, with 13 bases between. The CDR3 sequence is 17 residues long. CDR3 loop: CASSQGDRTRSYNEQFF. The CDR3 DNA reads as TGTGCCAGCAGCCAAGGTGACAGGACCCGCTCCTACAATGAGCAGTTCTTC.

This clonotype was counted many times. CDR3 bases: TGTGCCAGCAGCCAAGACACTGAGACCCAGTACTTC. It encodes CASSQDTETQYF. This chain joins TRBV3-1 and TRBJ2-5; D is uncertain. Germline CDR1 reads LGHDT; CDR2 reads YNNKEL (reference sequence). The CDR3 is 12 amino acids. V was clipped by 0 bases and J by 5 bases, with 4 bases between them.

About this clonotype itself: A much more abundant neighbour one base away suggests this may be a read error. The rearrangement joins TRBV13 to TRBJ2-1; 9 bases map to TRBD2. The V segment lost 5 bases and the J segment 13 bases; nucleotides outside the gene matches: 18. Germline values: CDR1 PRHDT, CDR2 FYEKMQ (reference sequence). There are 16 residues in the CDR3. In nucleotides, the CDR3 is TGTGCCAGCAGCGTCAGGGGTAGCGGGAGTTTAGAGACCCAGTTCTTC. Protein sequence: CASSVRGSGSLETQFF.

The chain combines TRBV3-1 with TRBJ2-3; 8 bases agree with TRBD2. From germline, CDR1 is LGHDT and CDR2 YNNKEL (reference sequence). V trimming: 6 bases; J trimming: 6 bases; junction bases outside the gene matches: 5. This CDR3 contains 13 residues. CDR3 amino acids: CASRTGTRDTQYF. The CDR3, as DNA: TGTGCCAGCAGAACCGGGACTAGGGATACGCAGTATTTT.

The sample holds many counts of this clonotype. This sequence joins TRBV7-2 and TRBJ2-1; a weak D match, TRBD1 (6 bases). Germline assignment: CDR1 SGHTA and CDR2 FQGNSA. This CDR3 spans 15 amino acids. Deletions cut 1 base from V and 7 bases from J, with 14 bases between. As DNA, the CDR3 is TGTGCCAGCAGCTTAGTGGGGGCTAGCATTAATGAGCAGTTCTTC. Protein: CASSLVGASINEQFF.

In its sample, this clonotype was seen a few times. The chain joins TRBV18 to TRBJ2-7; perhaps TRBD1 as D (6 bases). The V gene lost 2 bases and the J gene lost 6 bases, with 8 bases spanning the gap. Germline V CDR1 and CDR2: KGHSH, LQKENI. The CDR3 sequence is 12 residues long. In nucleotides, the CDR3 is TGTGCCAGCTCACCAGGGGGCTGCGAGCAGTACTTC. This sequence encodes CASSPGGCEQYF.

This clonotype was recorded a few times. In nucleotides, the CDR3 is TGTGCCAGCAATCAGGGGTATGGGGCCAACGTCCTGACTTTC. It is translated as CASNQGYGANVLTF. The chain carries TRBV12-3 or TRBV12-4 and TRBJ2-6; possible D gene TRBD1, 6 bases. The CDR3 covers 14 residues. V was shortened by 7 bases and J by 3 bases, with 10 bases between the two germline ends.

Concerning this clonotype: A much larger clone differs from this one at a single base, so this may be a read error. The genes are TRBV27 and TRBJ2-1; perhaps TRBD2 as D (5 bases). CDR1 is MNHEY, CDR2 SMNVEV, per germline (reference sequence). The length of the CDR3 is 17 residues. The V end lost 2 bases, the J end lost 0 bases, and 14 bases lay between the germline ends. The CDR3 DNA follows: TGTGCCAGCAGTTTAAAGCTAGCCCAGAGCTCCTACAATGAGCAGTTCTTC. This translates into CASSLKLAQSSYNEQFF.

This clonotype was seen a few times. It may be a read error: a sequence one base away is much more abundant. The CDR3 loop is CASSSKTARTYNEQFF. CDR3 DNA: TGTGCCAGCAGTTCAAAAACAGCGAGAACTTACAATGAGCAGTTCTTC. The V call is TRBV28, the J call TRBJ2-1; no clear D gene. Trimming took off 4 bases at V and 4 bases at J, with 17 bases between the two ends. Per germline, CDR1 MDHEN and CDR2 SYDVKM. CDR3 length equals 16 residues.

This clonotype was recorded many times. This rearrangement joins TRBV6-2 or TRBV6-3 to TRBJ1-5; a possible D gene is TRBD1 (6 bases). Trimming removed 2 bases from V and 4 bases from J, with 12 bases in between. The CDR3 sequence is 15 residues long. Germline-derived CDR1 and CDR2 are MNHEY and SVGEGT. DNA for the CDR3: TGTGCCAGCAGTTACGCGGTGGACAGAAATCAGCCCCAGCATTTT. Its translation: CASSYAVDRNQPQHF.

This clonotype was observed many times. The V and J genes are TRBV19 and TRBJ1-1; possible D gene TRBD1, 5 bases. The germline V gene encodes CDR1 LNHDA and CDR2 SQIVND (reference sequence). V gave up 5 bases and J gave up 1 base, with 14 bases separating them. This CDR3 region has 15 residues. CDR3 nucleotides: TGTGCCAGTAGTCTGGAAGACAGCTCGAACACTGAAGCTTTCTTT. Translating it yields CASSLEDSSNTEAFF.

This clonotype was observed many times. The V and J genes are TRBV2 and TRBJ2-2; D gene unclear. V lost 3 bases to trimming and J lost 5 bases, with 7 bases between them. Germline V CDR1 and CDR2: SNHLY, FYNNEI. The CDR3 consists of 13 residues. The CDR3 DNA reads as TGTGCCAGCAGTGAGGCCCCAACCGGGGAGCTGTTTTTT. Protein product: CASSEAPTGELFF.

A note on this clonotype: A read error may be the cause here, since a much bigger clone is one base away. J is TRBJ2-7 and V is TRBV7-9; 7 bases map to TRBD2. The V gene's germline CDR1 is SEHNR and CDR2 FQNEAQ (reference sequence). CDR3 length equals 15 residues. The V gene end was trimmed by 5 bases and the J gene end by 5 bases; junction bases not matched to a gene: 12. CDR3 nucleotides: TGTGCCAGCAGCCTAGGAGCGGGATTGGACCACGAGCAGTACTTC. Translation gives CASSLGAGLDHEQYF.

The chain recombines TRBV5-1 with TRBJ2-3; 9 positions match TRBD1. With V trimmed by 1 base and J by 3 bases, 3 bases remained unmatched. This CDR3 region has 15 residues. Germline V gene data show CDR1 as SGHRS and CDR2 as YFSETQ. The CDR3 nucleotides read TGCGCCAGCAGCTTGCAAGGACAGGGGACAGATACGCAGTATTTT. It specifies CASSLQGQGTDTQYF.

The V and J genes are TRBV30 and TRBJ1-2; unclear D gene. Trimming left V 0 bases short and J 9 bases short, with 11 bases between. The CDR3 is made up of 12 amino acids. CDR1 GTSNPN and CDR2 SVGIG come from the germline V gene (reference sequence). CDR3: CAWSVLERSYTF. CDR3 DNA: TGTGCCTGGAGTGTACTTGAGCGAAGCTACACCTTC.

This clonotype occurred many times. The chain uses TRBV18 and TRBJ1-2, with TRBD1 identical over 9 bases. Germline values: CDR1 KGHSH, CDR2 LQKENI. After removal of 3 bases from V and 3 bases from J, the junction contained 5 bases not matched to a gene. CDR3 length: 15 residues. The chain's CDR3 is CASSPPGQGDYGYTF. The CDR3 bases are TGTGCCAGCTCACCTCCGGGACAGGGTGACTATGGCTACACCTTC.

The sample holds many counts of this clonotype. The chain is built from TRBV7-9 and TRBJ2-7, with TRBD1 identical over 8 bases. Germline-derived CDR1 and CDR2 are SEHNR and FQNEAQ (reference sequence). V was clipped by 5 bases and J by 6 bases; unmatched bases: 9. This CDR3 is built from 14 residues. The CDR3 bases are TGTGCCAGCAGCGTACCGGGACAGGAGATCGAGCAGTACTTC. It is translated as CASSVPGQEIEQYF.

This clonotype was counted ten times or more. The V gene is TRBV24-1, the J gene TRBJ2-3; TRBD1 matches at 8 bases. Germline-derived CDR1 and CDR2 are KGHDR and SFDVKD. The CDR3 is 14 amino acids. V lost 10 bases, J lost 5 bases, and 10 bases stayed unmatched. The CDR3 region is CATGQGSSGDTQYF. CDR3 in DNA: TGTGCCACAGGACAGGGCTCCAGCGGAGATACGCAGTATTTT.

This clonotype has more than one count but fewer than ten. V usage is TRBV19 and J usage is TRBJ2-1, with TRBD2 matching 8 bases. The germline gives CDR1 LNHDA, CDR2 SQIVND (reference sequence). V lost 4 bases to trimming and J lost 8 bases; unmatched junction nucleotides: 16. The CDR3 is made up of 17 amino acids. The chain's CDR3 is CASSSALTSEKRYEQFF. The CDR3 nucleotides are TGTGCCAGTAGTAGCGCCTTGACTAGCGAGAAACGGTATGAGCAGTTCTTC.

This clonotype was seen ten or more times. The DNA of the CDR3 is TGCAGTGCTAGAGCCGTGGGACTAGCGGGGAACCAAGAGACCCAGTACTTC. It specifies CSARAVGLAGNQETQYF. This chain joins TRBV20-1 and TRBJ2-5, with TRBD2 identical over 13 bases. Germline values: CDR1 DFQATT, CDR2 SNEGSKA (reference sequence). The V and J ends lost 1 base and 0 bases, in that order; junction bases with no gene match: 5. The CDR3 is made up of 17 amino acids.

Many counts were recorded for this clonotype. The chain employs TRBV7-2 and TRBJ2-5, with D tentatively TRBD2 (7 bases). V lost 5 bases to trimming and J lost 5 bases, with 18 bases between them. Germline V gene sequence: CDR1 SGHTA, CDR2 FQGNSA. CDR3 size: 15 residues. CDR3: CASSPLFSGGETQYF. CDR3 nucleotides: TGTGCCAGCAGCCCCCTGTTTTCGGGGGGCGAGACCCAGTACTTC. Combining the CDR3 with reference TRBV7-2 and TRBJ2-5 gives the whole variable domain GAGVSQSPSNKVTEKGKDVELRCDPISGHTALYWYRQSLGQGLEFLIYFQGNSAPDKSGLPSDRFSAERTGGSVSTLTIQRTQQEDSAVYLCASSPLFSGGETQYFGPGTRLLVL.

This clonotype came up many times. The chain combines TRBV6-5 with TRBJ2-3; D not certain. The V gene lost 0 bases and the J gene lost 4 bases, with 2 bases spanning the gap. The CDR3 is 12 amino acids. CDR1 is MNHEY, CDR2 SVGAGI, per germline. This CDR3 is CASSYSPDTQYF. In nucleotides, the CDR3 is TGTGCCAGCAGTTACTCACCAGATACGCAGTATTTT.

This clonotype has ten or more counts. This rearrangement joins TRBV7-6 to TRBJ2-5, with TRBD2 matching over 8 bases. The germline V gene has CDR1 SGHVS and CDR2 FNYEAQ. The CDR3 loop spans 15 amino acids. V lost 10 bases to trimming and J lost 5 bases; unmatched junction nucleotides: 15. In DNA form, the CDR3 reads TGTGCCACCCAACTACGGGGGGGGCTAGGGGAGACCCAGTACTTC. As protein: CATQLRGGLGETQYF.

In its sample, this clonotype was seen a few times. The chain couples TRBV5-6 to TRBJ2-1; tentatively, D is TRBD2 (5 bases). Germline CDR1 and CDR2: SGHDT and YYEEEE. The CDR3 contains 14 residues. V lost 2 bases and J 3 bases, leaving 9 bases between the germline ends. The CDR3 is CASSFEGDYNEQFF. CDR3 nucleotide sequence: TGTGCCAGCAGCTTTGAGGGAGACTACAATGAGCAGTTCTTC. The entire variable domain, with the rest obtained from reference TRBV5-6 and TRBJ2-1, is as follows: DAGVTQSPTHLIKTRGQQVTLRCSPKSGHDTVSWYQQALGQGPQFIFQYYEEEERQRGNFPDRFSGHQFPNYSSELNVNALLLGDSALYLCASSFEGDYNEQFFGPGTRLTVL.

This clonotype was recorded many times. This chain uses TRBV18 with TRBJ1-1; D is perhaps TRBD1 (5 bases). V was pared by 1 base and J by 5 bases, with 20 bases between. The CDR3 runs to 17 residues. Germline values: CDR1 KGHSH, CDR2 LQKENI. The CDR3 bases are TGTGCCAGCTCACCACTCGACAGTACCTTCAGGGAGACTGAAGCTTTCTTT. The encoded protein is CASSPLDSTFRETEAFF. The variable domain in full, with the rest retrieved from reference TRBV18 and TRBJ1-1, is NAGVMQNPRHLVRRRGQEARLRCSPMKGHSHVYWYRQLPEEGLKFMVYLQKENIIDESGMPKERFSAEFPKEGPSILRIQQVVRGDSAAYFCASSPLDSTFRETEAFFGQGTRLTVV.